The text below deals with one TCR beta chain. In the authors' workflow: Using reference gene primer amplification, nucleated cell counts were estimated. TCRdb keeps only in-frame clones here, not all; method: immunoSEQ multiplex PCR. V, J and clone size are taken as reported in that table, and D and trimming were inferred from the DNA itself. The sample has fewer than 110,000 clones, approximately 88% seen once; the top ten hold 5.5% to 8%. The data originate from a study of blood T cell repertoires in COVID-19. Study-level information: From the United States, Italy and Spain came samples of acute and convalescent COVID-19. In each case, the material was cDNA or gDNA derived from T cells, B-cell-depleted T cells, or PBMCs.

CDR3 length equals 14 residues. Germline values: CDR1 SGHVS, CDR2 FQNEAQ. V shed 5 bases, J shed 3 bases, and the junction held 4 bases outside the gene matches. This clonotype was sampled from a man over 45 with active or convalescent COVID-19. This chain joins TRBV7-8 and TRBJ1-1, with 9 bases aligning to TRBD1. Sequenced sample: peripheral blood. CDR3 amino acids: CASSPQGAYTEAFF. CDR3 nucleotides: TGTGCCAGCAGCCCACAGGGGGCGTACACTGAAGCTTTCTTT.